This T cell receptor (beta chain) was documented in a study of T-cell reconstitution after alpha-beta-depleted transplantation in children. General study results and limits: One year post-transplant, T-cell counts and diversity were largely derived from T cells produced anew.

Remarks on this clonotype: Its antigen is unknown.

V was cut by 1 base and J by 2 bases, with 9 bases left in between. Germline V lookup: CDR1 MDHEN, CDR2 SYDVKM. The CDR3 extends over 14 amino acids. The TCRbeta library incorporated unique molecular identifiers. TCRdb re-derived calls from the PCR reads in MiXCR, one entry per CDR3 protein. The sample includes roughly 420,000 distinct CDR3 sequences, roughly 16% of them seen just once. This chain connects TRBV28 to TRBJ2-7, with a tentative D call TRBD2 (5 bases). The sample consisted of PBMCs, mostly from graft donor cells, taken 360 days after TCRalphabeta/CD19-depleted stem cell transplant. The sequence came from a boy in the first two years of life who had a stem cell transplant for Wiskott-Aldrich syndrome, so the T cells may come from the graft donor. In nucleotides, the CDR3 is TGTGCCAGCAGTTTATACGGGGAGACCTACGAGCAGTACTTC. Its protein is CASSLYGETYEQYF.